This T cell receptor (beta chain) was identified in a study of cytomegalovirus exposure and HLA in healthy donors. Healthy bone marrow donors supplied every sample. For this clone: Its antigen is not identified.

Study-level results: About 87% or about 30% of the time was how often most TCR beta V segments were productive, according to an earlier analysis. Reportedly, fewer N-insertions than the roughly 700-donor mean appeared in an Asian-associated ancestry cluster in a later analysis.

PCR primers comprised 60 Vbeta and 13 Jbeta primers. Profiled with immunoSEQ multiplex PCR; TCRdb holds only in-frame clones, not every one. Of fewer than 200,000 clones in the sample, around four fifths were seen once. The CDR3 is made up of 14 amino acids. V gave up 6 bases and J gave up 0 bases, with 12 bases separating them. From germline, CDR1 is SGHKS and CDR2 YYEKEE (reference sequence). The sequence derives from a man in his fifties or sixties in good health and CMV-seronegative. The material sequenced was PBMCs. The rearrangement joins TRBV5-5 to TRBJ1-2; the D gene is possibly TRBD1 (6 bases). The CDR3 sequence is CASTPDSPNYGYTF. The DNA of the CDR3 is TGTGCCAGCACCCCGGACAGCCCTAACTATGGCTACACCTTC.